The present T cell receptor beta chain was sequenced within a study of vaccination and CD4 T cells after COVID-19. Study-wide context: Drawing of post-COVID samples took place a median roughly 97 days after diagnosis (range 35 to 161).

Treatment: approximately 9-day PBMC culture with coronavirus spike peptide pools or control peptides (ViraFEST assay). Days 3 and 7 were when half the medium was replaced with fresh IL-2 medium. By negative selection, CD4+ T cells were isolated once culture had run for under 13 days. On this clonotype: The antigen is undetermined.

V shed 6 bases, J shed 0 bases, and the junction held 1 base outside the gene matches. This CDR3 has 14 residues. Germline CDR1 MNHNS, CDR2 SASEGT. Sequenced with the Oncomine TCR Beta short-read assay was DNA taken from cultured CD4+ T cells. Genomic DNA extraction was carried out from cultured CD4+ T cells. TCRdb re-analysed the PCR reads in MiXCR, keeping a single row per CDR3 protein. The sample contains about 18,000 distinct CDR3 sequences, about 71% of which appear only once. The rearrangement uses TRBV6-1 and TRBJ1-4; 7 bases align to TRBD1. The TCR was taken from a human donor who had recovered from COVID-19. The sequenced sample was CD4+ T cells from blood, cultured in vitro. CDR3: CASRTGSTNEKLFF. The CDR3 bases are TGTGCCAGCAGGACAGGGTCAACTAATGAAAAACTGTTTTTT.